Listed below are T cell receptor beta chains from one sample, sequenced in a study of response to subunit inactivated influenza vaccine. Each CDR3 protein is one row after TCRdb ran MiXCR on the RT-PCR reads. The sample has 500,000 to 550,000 distinct CDR3 sequences, under 25% seen once. Another study also made use of these data, one on T cells expressing NK-cell markers.

The sequencing used CD4+ T cells sorted from PBMCs, collected 11 to 12 days after vaccination. Receptors were obtained from a man aged 45-65 years who received an inactivated influenza vaccine. Both conserved end residues are part of each CDR3. Each record gives: V gene, clone size, CDR3 length, J gene, D gene, CDR3 protein, CDR3 DNA. A D gene is named only where the DNA matches it firmly. Where a row states a size, it is once, few, many or the class of an expanded clone; other rows omit it.

V: TRBV20-1
size: -
length: 12
J: TRBJ1-1
D: -
CDR3: CSAERGDTEAFF
DNA: TGCAGTGCTGAGAGGGGGGACACTGAAGCTTTCTTT

V: TRBV5-1
size: few
length: 15
J: TRBJ2-7
D: TRBD2
CDR3: CASSLGGAGVNEQYF
DNA: TGCGCCAGCAGCTTGGGAGGAGCGGGAGTCAACGAGCAGTACTTC

V: TRBV20-1
size: few
length: 15
J: TRBJ2-6
D: -
CDR3: CSARVLSSGANVLTF
DNA: TGCAGTGCCAGGGTTCTCAGCTCTGGGGCCAACGTCCTGACTTTC

V: TRBV28
size: -
length: 15
J: TRBJ2-7
D: TRBD2
CDR3: CASSPGLAGIYEQYF
DNA: TGTGCCAGCAGCCCCGGACTAGCGGGAATATACGAGCAGTACTTC

V: TRBV25-1
size: -
length: 17
J: TRBJ2-5
D: -
CDR3: CASSEYGGGGNQETQYF
DNA: TGTGCCAGCAGTGAATATGGAGGGGGAGGGAACCAAGAGACCCAGTACTTC

V: TRBV5-1
size: -
length: 14
J: TRBJ2-3
D: -
CDR3: CASAPGAVVDTQYF
DNA: TGCGCCAGCGCGCCCGGAGCGGTCGTAGATACGCAGTATTTT

V: TRBV6-2/TRBV6-3
size: -
length: 13
J: TRBJ2-7
D: TRBD2
CDR3: CASFSGTTYEQYF
DNA: TGTGCCAGCTTCTCCGGGACTACCTACGAGCAGTACTTC

V: TRBV7-8
size: -
length: 14
J: TRBJ1-3
D: -
CDR3: CASSLPGAGNTIYF
DNA: TGTGCCAGCAGCTTACCAGGGGCTGGAAACACCATATATTTT

V: TRBV6-2/TRBV6-3
size: -
length: 14
J: TRBJ2-7
D: -
CDR3: CASSPRERTYEQYF
DNA: TGTGCCAGCAGTCCCCGGGAGCGGACCTACGAGCAGTACTTC

V: TRBV29-1
size: -
length: 16
J: TRBJ2-3
D: TRBD2
CDR3: CSAGGLAGVGTDTQYF
DNA: TGCAGCGCGGGGGGACTAGCGGGAGTAGGCACAGATACGCAGTATTTT

V: TRBV12-3/TRBV12-4
size: few
length: 16
J: TRBJ2-3
D: TRBD2
CDR3: CASSLTSGRGGDTQYF
DNA: TGTGCCAGCAGTCTTACTAGCGGGAGAGGTGGGGATACGCAGTATTTT

V: TRBV3-1
size: -
length: 14
J: TRBJ1-6
D: -
CDR3: CASSQVSASSPLHF
DNA: TGTGCCAGCAGCCAAGTGTCCGCCTCGTCGCCCCTCCACTTT

V: TRBV11-2
size: -
length: 15
J: TRBJ2-7
D: -
CDR3: CASSSAGGGGDEQYF
DNA: TGTGCCAGCAGCTCCGCAGGTGGCGGAGGCGACGAGCAGTACTTC

V: TRBV5-1
size: few
length: 15
J: TRBJ1-6
D: -
CDR3: CASSLSAGVNSPLHF
DNA: TGCGCCAGCAGCTTGTCGGCAGGGGTTAATTCACCCCTCCACTTT

V: TRBV7-2
size: -
length: 14
J: TRBJ2-7
D: TRBD2
CDR3: CASSQLAGIYEQYF
DNA: TGTGCCAGCAGCCAGCTAGCGGGAATCTACGAGCAGTACTTC

V: TRBV25-1
size: -
length: 17
J: TRBJ2-1
D: TRBD2
CDR3: CASSESGTTRSYNEQFF
DNA: TGTGCCAGCAGTGAATCTGGGACTACTAGATCCTACAATGAGCAGTTCTTC

V: TRBV4-1
size: -
length: 13
J: TRBJ1-4
D: -
CDR3: CASSQESGEKLFF
DNA: TGCGCCAGCAGCCAAGAATCCGGGGAAAAACTGTTTTTT

V: TRBV18
size: -
length: 17
J: TRBJ2-1
D: TRBD1
CDR3: CASSRAGTGRSYNEQFF
DNA: TGTGCCAGCTCACGTGCCGGGACAGGGCGAAGTTACAATGAGCAGTTCTTC

V: TRBV6-2/TRBV6-3
size: -
length: 17
J: TRBJ2-1
D: TRBD2
CDR3: CASSYSTSGGARNEQFF
DNA: TGTGCCAGCAGTTACTCCACTAGCGGGGGGGCTCGGAATGAGCAGTTCTTC

V: TRBV6-5
size: -
length: 16
J: TRBJ2-3
D: -
CDR3: CASSSLPGLGTDTQYF
DNA: TGTGCCAGCAGTTCCTTGCCGGGACTCGGCACAGATACGCAGTATTTT

V: TRBV18
size: few
length: 13
J: TRBJ1-4
D: -
CDR3: CASSRSANEKLFF
DNA: TGTGCCAGCTCCCGCTCGGCGAATGAAAAACTGTTTTTT

V: TRBV4-1
size: many
length: 15
J: TRBJ2-3
D: -
CDR3: CASSQGPGPSGTQYF
DNA: TGCGCCAGCAGCCAAGGTCCCGGACCTAGTGGGACGCAGTATTTT

V: TRBV3-1
size: few
length: 13
J: TRBJ1-5
D: -
CDR3: CASSPTVNQPQHF
DNA: TGTGCCAGCAGCCCAACGGTGAATCAGCCCCAGCATTTT

V: TRBV12-3/TRBV12-4
size: few
length: 16
J: TRBJ2-3
D: TRBD2
CDR3: CASSPSQLAWSDTQYF
DNA: TGTGCCAGCAGTCCGTCCCAACTAGCGTGGTCAGATACGCAGTATTTT

V: TRBV18
size: -
length: 15
J: TRBJ1-4
D: -
CDR3: CASSPAGSTNEKLFF
DNA: TGTGCCAGCTCACCAGCCGGCTCAACTAATGAAAAACTGTTTTTT

V: TRBV15
size: -
length: 16
J: TRBJ2-5
D: TRBD1
CDR3: CATSRSPGTGDETQYF
DNA: TGTGCCACCAGCAGAAGCCCCGGGACAGGGGATGAGACCCAGTACTTC

V: TRBV5-1
size: few
length: 15
J: TRBJ2-3
D: TRBD2
CDR3: CASSRGGAETDTQYF
DNA: TGCGCCAGCAGCCGCGGGGGGGCCGAAACAGATACGCAGTATTTT

V: TRBV4-3
size: -
length: 16
J: TRBJ1-1
D: -
CDR3: CASSQEAADINTEAFF
DNA: TGCGCCAGCAGCCAAGAGGCGGCGGACATAAACACTGAAGCTTTCTTT

V: TRBV7-2
size: -
length: 14
J: TRBJ1-1
D: -
CDR3: CASSLGLGDLGAFF
DNA: TGTGCCAGCAGCTTAGGTTTGGGAGACCTTGGAGCTTTCTTT

V: TRBV6-1
size: few
length: 15
J: TRBJ1-4
D: -
CDR3: CASSPRQASNEKLFF
DNA: TGTGCCAGCAGTCCGCGACAGGCCTCTAATGAAAAACTGTTTTTT

V: TRBV18
size: few
length: 16
J: TRBJ2-2
D: -
CDR3: CASSLRTTLNTGELFF
DNA: TGTGCCAGCTCACTTCGGACTACACTGAACACCGGGGAGCTGTTTTTT

V: TRBV7-2
size: few
length: 15
J: TRBJ2-1
D: -
CDR3: CASSRGGTTYNEQFF
DNA: TGTGCCAGCAGCCGTGGCGGGACCACCTACAATGAGCAGTTCTTC

V: TRBV29-1
size: -
length: 11
J: TRBJ2-7
D: -
CDR3: CSVLNSYEQYF
DNA: TGCAGCGTCTTAAACTCCTACGAGCAGTACTTC

V: TRBV5-6
size: -
length: 15
J: TRBJ2-7
D: -
CDR3: CASSSDRDFSYEQYF
DNA: TGTGCCAGCAGCTCTGACAGGGACTTTTCCTACGAGCAGTACTTC

V: TRBV4-1
size: few
length: 16
J: TRBJ2-3
D: -
CDR3: CASSQDQWTNTDTQYF
DNA: TGCGCCAGCAGCCAAGATCAGTGGACGAACACAGATACGCAGTATTTT

V: TRBV5-6
size: many
length: 11
J: TRBJ2-7
D: -
CDR3: CASSVEGGQYF
DNA: TGTGCCAGCAGCGTGGAAGGGGGGCAGTACTTC

V: TRBV21-1
size: -
length: 15
J: TRBJ2-5
D: -
CDR3: CASSALAGHQETQYF
DNA: TGTGCCAGCAGCGCTCTAGCAGGTCACCAAGAGACCCAGTACTTC

V: TRBV10-3
size: few
length: 15
J: TRBJ2-3
D: TRBD1
CDR3: CAISESGQGIDTQYF
DNA: TGTGCCATCAGTGAGTCGGGACAGGGGATAGATACGCAGTATTTT

V: TRBV6-2/TRBV6-3
size: few
length: 16
J: TRBJ2-1
D: TRBD1
CDR3: CASSLTPGQGVGEQFF
DNA: TGTGCCAGCAGTCTCACGCCCGGACAGGGGGTGGGTGAGCAGTTCTTC

V: TRBV7-2
size: few
length: 14
J: TRBJ2-1
D: TRBD2
CDR3: CASSLGTTDNEQFF
DNA: TGTGCCAGCAGCTTGGGGACTACGGACAATGAGCAGTTCTTC

V: TRBV10-3
size: many
length: 16
J: TRBJ2-3
D: TRBD1
CDR3: CAISEPQGVGTDTQYF
DNA: TGTGCCATCAGTGAACCCCAGGGGGTGGGCACAGATACGCAGTATTTT

V: TRBV6-5
size: few
length: 15
J: TRBJ2-2
D: -
CDR3: CASSYSRRFTGELFF
DNA: TGTGCCAGCAGTTACTCGAGGAGATTCACCGGGGAGCTGTTTTTT

V: TRBV5-5
size: -
length: 16
J: TRBJ1-1
D: TRBD1
CDR3: CASSLGLDRGNTEAFF
DNA: TGTGCCAGCAGCTTGGGCTTAGACAGGGGGAACACTGAAGCTTTCTTT

V: TRBV5-1
size: -
length: 13
J: TRBJ1-1
D: TRBD1
CDR3: CASSLSGQVEAFF
DNA: TGCGCCAGCAGCTTATCTGGACAGGTAGAAGCTTTCTTT

V: TRBV20-1
size: few
length: 13
J: TRBJ2-7
D: TRBD1
CDR3: CSVGGTGVGEQYF
DNA: TGCAGTGTAGGGGGGACAGGGGTCGGCGAGCAGTACTTC

V: TRBV4-1
size: few
length: 17
J: TRBJ2-1
D: -
CDR3: CASSQDRRKISYNEQFF
DNA: TGCGCCAGCAGCCAAGATCGAAGGAAGATCTCCTACAATGAGCAGTTCTTC

V: TRBV12-3/TRBV12-4
size: few
length: 13
J: TRBJ2-5
D: -
CDR3: CASNNRGEETQYF
DNA: TGTGCCAGCAATAATAGGGGGGAAGAGACCCAGTACTTC

V: TRBV6-5
size: few
length: 16
J: TRBJ2-1
D: TRBD1
CDR3: CASSYLRRGQGNEQFF
DNA: TGTGCCAGCAGTTATTTGCGCAGGGGGCAAGGGAATGAGCAGTTCTTC

V: TRBV2
size: few
length: 16
J: TRBJ2-7
D: TRBD2
CDR3: CASSEYRTSGSYEQYF
DNA: TGTGCCAGCAGTGAATATCGGACTAGCGGCTCCTACGAGCAGTACTTC

V: TRBV30
size: -
length: 13
J: TRBJ2-5
D: -
CDR3: CAWSPGPWETQYF
DNA: TGTGCCTGGAGTCCGGGACCTTGGGAGACCCAGTACTTC